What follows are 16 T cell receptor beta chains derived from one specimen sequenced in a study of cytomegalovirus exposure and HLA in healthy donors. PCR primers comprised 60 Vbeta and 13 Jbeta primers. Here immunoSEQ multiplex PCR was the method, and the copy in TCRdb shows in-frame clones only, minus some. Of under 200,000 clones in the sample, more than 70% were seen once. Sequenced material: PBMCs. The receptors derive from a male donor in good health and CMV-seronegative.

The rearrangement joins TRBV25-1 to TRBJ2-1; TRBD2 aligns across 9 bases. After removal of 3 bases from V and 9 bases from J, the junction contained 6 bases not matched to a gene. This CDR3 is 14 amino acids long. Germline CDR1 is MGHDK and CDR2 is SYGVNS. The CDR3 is CASSELAGVGEQFF. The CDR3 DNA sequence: TGTGCCAGCAGTGAGTTAGCGGGAGTAGGTGAGCAGTTCTTC.

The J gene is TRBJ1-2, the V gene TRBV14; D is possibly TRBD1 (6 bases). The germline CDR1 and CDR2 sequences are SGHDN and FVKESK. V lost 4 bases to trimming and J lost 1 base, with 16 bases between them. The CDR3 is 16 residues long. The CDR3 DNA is TGTGCCAGCAGCCTCAGAGGGGGGGCGCTTAACTATGGCTACACCTTC. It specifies CASSLRGGALNYGYTF. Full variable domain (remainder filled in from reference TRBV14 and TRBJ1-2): EAGVTQFPSHSVIEKGQTVTLRCDPISGHDNLYWYRRVMGKEIKFLLHFVKESKQDESGMPNNRFLAERTGGTYSTLKVQPAELEDSGVYFCASSLRGGALNYGYTFGSGTRLTVV.

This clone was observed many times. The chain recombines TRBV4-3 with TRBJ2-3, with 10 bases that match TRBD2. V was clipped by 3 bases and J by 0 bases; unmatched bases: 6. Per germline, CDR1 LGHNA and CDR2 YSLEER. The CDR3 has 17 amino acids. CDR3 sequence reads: CASSQSGLADSTDTQYF. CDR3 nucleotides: TGCGCCAGCAGCCAGTCTGGACTAGCGGACAGCACAGATACGCAGTATTTT.

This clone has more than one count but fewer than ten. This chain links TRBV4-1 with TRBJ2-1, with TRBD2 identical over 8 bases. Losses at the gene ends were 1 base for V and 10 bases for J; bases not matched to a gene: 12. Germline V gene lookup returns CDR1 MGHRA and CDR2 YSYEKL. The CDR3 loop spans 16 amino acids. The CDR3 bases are TGCGCCAGCAGCCAAGCCCCAGCGGGGGAGTTAGAGGAGCAGTTCTTC. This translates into CASSQAPAGELEEQFF.

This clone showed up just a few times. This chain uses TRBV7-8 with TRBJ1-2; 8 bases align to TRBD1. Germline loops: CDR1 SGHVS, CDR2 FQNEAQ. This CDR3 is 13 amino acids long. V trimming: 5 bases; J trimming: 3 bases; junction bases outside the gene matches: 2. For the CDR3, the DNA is TGTGCCAGCAGCCAGGACAGGGACTATGGCTACACCTTC. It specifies CASSQDRDYGYTF.

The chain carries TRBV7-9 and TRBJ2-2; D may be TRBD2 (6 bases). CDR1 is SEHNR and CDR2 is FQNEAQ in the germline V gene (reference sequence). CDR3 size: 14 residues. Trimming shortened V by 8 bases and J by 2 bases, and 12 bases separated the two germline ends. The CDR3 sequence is CASPGTFNTGELFF. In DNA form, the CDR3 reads TGTGCCAGCCCCGGGACTTTCAACACCGGGGAGCTGTTTTTT.

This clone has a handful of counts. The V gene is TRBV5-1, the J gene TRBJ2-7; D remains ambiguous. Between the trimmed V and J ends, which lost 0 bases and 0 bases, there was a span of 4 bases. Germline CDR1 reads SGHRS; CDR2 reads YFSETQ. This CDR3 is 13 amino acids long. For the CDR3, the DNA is TGCGCCAGCAGCTTGGGGAGCTCCTACGAGCAGTACTTC. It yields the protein CASSLGSSYEQYF.

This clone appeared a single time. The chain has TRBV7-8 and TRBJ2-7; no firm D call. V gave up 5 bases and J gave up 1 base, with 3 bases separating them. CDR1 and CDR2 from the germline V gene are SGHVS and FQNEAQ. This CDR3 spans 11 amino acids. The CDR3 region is CASSRSYEQYF. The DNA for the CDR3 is TGTGCCAGCAGCCGGTCCTACGAGCAGTACTTC.

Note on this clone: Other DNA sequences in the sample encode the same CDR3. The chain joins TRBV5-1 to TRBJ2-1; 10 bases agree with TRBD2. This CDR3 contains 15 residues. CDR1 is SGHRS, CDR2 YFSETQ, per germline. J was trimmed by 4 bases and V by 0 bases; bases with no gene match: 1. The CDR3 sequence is CASSLGAGGYNEQFF. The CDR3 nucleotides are TGCGCCAGCAGCTTGGGAGCGGGGGGGTACAATGAGCAGTTCTTC.

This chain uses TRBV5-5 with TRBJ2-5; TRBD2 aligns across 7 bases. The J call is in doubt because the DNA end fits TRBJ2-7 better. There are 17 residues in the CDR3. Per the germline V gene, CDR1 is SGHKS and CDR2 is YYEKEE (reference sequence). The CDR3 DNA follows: TGTGCCAGCAGCTTTTCACTTGCCGGCGGGGGATCTTACGAGCAGTACTTC. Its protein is CASSFSLAGGGSYEQYF.

CDR3 sequence reads: CASSLFRQGFTDTQYF. CDR3 nucleotides: TGCGCCAGCAGCTTGTTTCGGCAGGGCTTCACAGATACGCAGTATTTT. The chain joins TRBV5-1 to TRBJ2-3, with D possibly being TRBD1 (5 bases). V lost 1 base, J lost 2 bases, and 14 bases lay in between. The germline CDR1 and CDR2 sequences are SGHRS and YFSETQ. The CDR3 runs 16 residues.

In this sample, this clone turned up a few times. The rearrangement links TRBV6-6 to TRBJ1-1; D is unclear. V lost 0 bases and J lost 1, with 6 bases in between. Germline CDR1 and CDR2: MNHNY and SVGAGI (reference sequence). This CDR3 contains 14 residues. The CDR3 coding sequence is TGTGCCAGCAGTTACTCGAACACGAACACTGAAGCTTTCTTT. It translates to CASSYSNTNTEAFF.

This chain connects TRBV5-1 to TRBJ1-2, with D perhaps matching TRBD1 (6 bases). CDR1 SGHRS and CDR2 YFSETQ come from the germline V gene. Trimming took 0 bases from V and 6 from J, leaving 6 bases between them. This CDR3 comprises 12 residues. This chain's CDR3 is CASSLDRDGYTF. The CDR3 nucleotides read TGCGCCAGCAGCTTGGACAGGGATGGCTACACCTTC.

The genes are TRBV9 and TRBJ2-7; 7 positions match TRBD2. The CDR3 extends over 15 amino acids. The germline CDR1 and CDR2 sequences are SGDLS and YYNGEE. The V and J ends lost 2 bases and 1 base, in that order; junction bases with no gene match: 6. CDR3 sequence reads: CASSVERDSSYEQYF. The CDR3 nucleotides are TGTGCCAGCAGCGTTGAGCGGGATTCTTCCTACGAGCAGTACTTC.

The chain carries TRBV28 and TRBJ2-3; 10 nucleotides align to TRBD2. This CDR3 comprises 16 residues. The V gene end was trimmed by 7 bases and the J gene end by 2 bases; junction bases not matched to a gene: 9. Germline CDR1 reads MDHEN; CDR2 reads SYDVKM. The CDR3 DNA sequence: TGTGCCAGCAATCTTCCTAGCGGGAGTATCACAGATACGCAGTATTTT. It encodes CASNLPSGSITDTQYF.

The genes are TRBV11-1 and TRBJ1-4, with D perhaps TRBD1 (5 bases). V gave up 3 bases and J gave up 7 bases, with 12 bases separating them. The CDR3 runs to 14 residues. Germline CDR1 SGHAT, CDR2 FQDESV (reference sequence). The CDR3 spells CASSFRHQGEKLFF. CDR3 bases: TGTGCCAGCAGCTTCCGACATCAGGGTGAAAAACTGTTTTTT.